One sample yielded the 20 T cell receptor beta chains listed below, sequenced in a study of CD8 T cells in ankylosing spondylitis. The study's findings and limits: Within ankylosing spondylitis blood, a TCR beta motif made up of seven to nine highly homologous variants appeared to be characteristic.

What these receptors recognize is not known. Each CDR3 protein gets one entry after TCRdb re-called the 5' RACE reads with MiXCR. Of 330,000 or so distinct CDR3 sequences in the sample, under 8.5% were seen once. Input material: blood, either unsorted or a sorted T cell fraction (not recorded which). The receptors stem from a male donor with ankylosing spondylitis.

This clonotype was detected only a few times. The rearrangement links TRBV11-2 to TRBJ2-1, with no clear D. V was clipped by 1 base and J by 11 bases, with 18 bases between them. The CDR3 is made up of 15 amino acids. Germline CDR1 reads SGHAT; CDR2 reads FQNNGV. CDR3 region: CASSLGGPPAMKQFF. In DNA, the CDR3 is TGTGCCAGCAGCTTAGGAGGCCCTCCTGCAATGAAGCAGTTCTTC.

This clonotype was counted ten times or more. For the CDR3, the DNA is TGTGCCAGCAGCCCCACCGACAGGGGGAATGGGGAGACCCAGTACTTC. It specifies CASSPTDRGNGETQYF. The chain has TRBV9 and TRBJ2-5, with 9 bases fitting TRBD1. V was clipped by 4 bases and J by 5 bases; unmatched bases: 12. The CDR3 has 16 amino acids. CDR1 and CDR2 from the germline V gene are SGDLS and YYNGEE. Supplemented by reference TRBV9 and TRBJ2-5, the full variable domain reads DSGVTQTPKHLITATGQRVTLRCSPRSGDLSVYWYQQSLDQGLQFLIQYYNGEERAKGNILERFSAQQFPDLHSELNLSSLELGDSALYFCASSPTDRGNGETQYFGPGTRLLVL.

The chain employs TRBV6-1 and TRBJ1-3, with D hard to call. Trimming removed 6 bases from V and 1 base from J, with 10 bases in between. The CDR3 runs 14 residues. Looked up from germline, CDR1 is MNHNS and CDR2 is SASEGT. CDR3 sequence reads: CASSPTYSGNTIYF. The CDR3 DNA reads TGTGCCAGCAGCCCCACGTATTCTGGAAACACCATATATTTT.

This clonotype was observed a few times. In DNA, the CDR3 is TGTGCCAGCAAGACTAGCGGGGCCTACAATGAGCAGTTCTTC. Its protein is CASKTSGAYNEQFF. This chain connects TRBV6-1 to TRBJ2-1; 11 bases align to TRBD2. This CDR3 spans 14 amino acids. Trimming at V came to 7 bases and at J to 2 bases, leaving 1 base not matched to a gene. From germline, CDR1 is MNHNS and CDR2 SASEGT.

This chain connects TRBV20-1 to TRBJ2-6; possible D gene TRBD1, 7 bases. CDR3 length equals 15 residues. V lost 4 bases, J lost 0 bases, and 10 bases lay in between. Germline V CDR1 and CDR2: DFQATT, SNEGSKA (reference sequence). This CDR3 is CSANRGLSGANVLTF. CDR3 DNA sequence: TGCAGTGCTAACAGGGGACTCTCTGGGGCCAACGTCCTGACTTTC.

This clonotype was counted at least ten times. This chain joins TRBV5-1 and TRBJ2-3; a weak D match, TRBD2 (6 bases). Germline CDR1 and CDR2: SGHRS and YFSETQ. The CDR3 contains 17 residues. V lost 0 bases to trimming and J lost 2 bases, with 16 bases between them. CDR3 bases: TGCGCCAGCAGCTTGGTCATCCGCGGCGGGACCACAGATACGCAGTATTTT. It is translated as CASSLVIRGGTTDTQYF.

A few counts support this clonotype. The J gene is TRBJ2-1, the V gene TRBV28, with 13 bases identical to TRBD2. Germline CDR1 MDHEN, CDR2 SYDVKM. CDR3 length: 17 amino acids. With V trimmed by 3 bases and J by 8 bases, 10 bases remained unmatched. CDR3 sequence reads: CASSFPLTSGRFHEQFF. For the CDR3, the DNA is TGTGCCAGCAGTTTCCCCTTGACTAGCGGGAGGTTTCATGAGCAGTTCTTC.

The chain joins TRBV20-1 to TRBJ2-1; possible D gene TRBD2, 6 bases. The CDR3 is 13 residues long. In germline, CDR1 is DFQATT, CDR2 SNEGSKA (reference sequence). The CDR3 nucleotides read TGCAGCGCGGTGGCTAGCGCTTACAATGAGCAGTTCTTC. The encoded protein is CSAVASAYNEQFF.

V gene TRBV3-1 combines with J gene TRBJ1-6, with a possible D match to TRBD1 (5 bases). The germline V gene encodes CDR1 LGHDT and CDR2 YNNKEL (reference sequence). The V end lost 2 bases, the J end lost 5 bases, and 16 bases lay between the germline ends. The CDR3 spans 17 residues. CDR3 DNA sequence: TGTGCCAGCAGCCAATTTCGTCCGGGACGGAATAATTCACCCCTCCACTTT. Translating it yields CASSQFRPGRNNSPLHF.

This clonotype was seen many times. The V gene is TRBV6-1, the J gene TRBJ2-7, with D possibly matching TRBD2 (6 bases). The CDR3 loop spans 13 amino acids. V lost 6 bases and J 5 bases, leaving 14 bases between the germline ends. CDR1 is MNHNS and CDR2 is SASEGT in the germline V gene. The CDR3 region has the DNA TGTGCCAGCAGGAGACGGGGACTCCACGAGCAGTACTTC. Translating it yields CASRRRGLHEQYF.

This clonotype was observed a handful of times. The chain has TRBV12-3 or TRBV12-4 and TRBJ1-6; tentative D call: TRBD1 (6 bases). The CDR3 is 14 residues long. The V end lost 6 bases, the J end lost 10 bases, and 16 bases lay between the germline ends. The CDR3 sequence: CASSLQGEKSPLHF. The DNA for the CDR3 is TGTGCCAGCAGCCTACAGGGTGAGAAATCACCCCTCCACTTT.

The J gene is TRBJ2-6, the V gene TRBV27; TRBD1 matches 8 bases. The CDR3 totals 18 residues. Germline V gene lookup returns CDR1 MNHEY and CDR2 SMNVEV (reference sequence). Unmatched junction bases numbered 6, after V lost 2 bases and J lost 0 bases. Here the CDR3 reads CASSLGTGKSSGANVLTF. CDR3 sequence (DNA): TGTGCCAGCAGTTTAGGGACAGGAAAAAGCTCTGGGGCCAACGTCCTGACTTTC.

This clonotype was recorded many times. The chain is built from TRBV28 and TRBJ2-7, with D hard to call. The CDR3 sequence is 18 residues long. Germline V gives CDR1 MDHEN, CDR2 SYDVKM. V was clipped by 5 bases and J by 4 bases, with 27 bases between them. This CDR3 reads CASSPISPLGPQAYEQYF. The CDR3 DNA reads TGTGCCAGCAGTCCTATCTCGCCTCTCGGCCCCCAGGCATACGAGCAGTACTTC.

J is TRBJ2-3 and V is TRBV27, with TRBD2 identical over 9 bases. With 2 bases clipped from V and 2 bases from J, the junction kept 14 bases outside the gene matches. CDR1 and CDR2 from the germline V gene are MNHEY and SMNVEV (reference sequence). The CDR3 runs to 19 residues. DNA of the CDR3: TGTGCCAGCAGTTTAACCCAAAGCCGACTAGCGGTATCCACAGATACGCAGTATTTT. Translation gives CASSLTQSRLAVSTDTQYF.

This clonotype showed up many times. The V gene is TRBV2, the J gene TRBJ2-1, with D tentatively TRBD2 (6 bases). V lost 4 bases and J 7 bases, leaving 11 bases between the germline ends. This CDR3 is 13 amino acids long. Per the germline V gene, CDR1 is SNHLY and CDR2 is FYNNEI. CDR3 sequence (DNA): TGTGCCAGCAGTGTTTTCGGAGGGAATGAGCAGTTCTTC. Amino acid sequence: CASSVFGGNEQFF.

The V call is TRBV27, the J call TRBJ2-1; TRBD1 agrees at 7 bases. With 8 bases clipped from V and 0 bases from J, the junction kept 7 bases outside the gene matches. Germline lookup yields CDR1 MNHEY and CDR2 SMNVEV (reference sequence). The CDR3 totals 15 residues. The DNA for the CDR3 is TGTGCCAGCTCAATCCGGGACAGCTCCTACAATGAGCAGTTCTTC. Translating gives CASSIRDSSYNEQFF.

This clonotype was seen a handful of times. This chain connects TRBV19 to TRBJ2-1; D might be TRBD1 or TRBD2, each matching 5 bases. Germline V gene data show CDR1 as LNHDA and CDR2 as SQIVND (reference sequence). The CDR3 contains 18 residues. V was trimmed by 2 bases and J by 4 bases, leaving 21 bases between them. In DNA form, the CDR3 reads TGTGCCAGTAGTATATTTTTCGGGGCGAGGGCGCTTTACAATGAGCAGTTCTTC. This encodes CASSIFFGARALYNEQFF. Together with reference TRBV19 and TRBJ2-1, the CDR3 gives the full variable domain: DGGITQSPKYLFRKEGQNVTLSCEQNLNHDAMYWYRQDPGQGLRLIYYSQIVNDFQKGDIAEGYSVSREKKESFPLTVTSAQKNPTAFYLCASSIFFGARALYNEQFFGPGTRLTVL.

The chain links TRBV9 to TRBJ1-4; 9 bases match TRBD1. The germline gives CDR1 SGDLS, CDR2 YYNGEE. The CDR3 has 16 residues. J lost 7 bases, V lost 4 bases, and 11 bases had no gene match. CDR3 bases: TGTGCCAGCAGCCCGCAAGCCGGGACAGGGATTGAAAAACTGTTTTTT. Its translation: CASSPQAGTGIEKLFF.

This clonotype was detected a few times. V is TRBV4-3 and J is TRBJ1-2, with no clear D. The CDR3 has 14 amino acids. Trimming pared 0 bases from V and 8 bases from J, leaving 13 bases between. CDR1 and CDR2 (germline): LGHNA, YSLEER. CDR3 nucleotides: TGCGCCAGCAGCCAAGATCTTGGACGGCAGGGCTACACCTTC. Translating gives CASSQDLGRQGYTF.

J is TRBJ2-5 and V is TRBV7-2; D perhaps matches TRBD2 (5 bases). CDR1 and CDR2 from the germline V gene are SGHTA and FQGNSA. Trimming took 3 bases from V and 4 from J, leaving 6 bases between them. The CDR3 covers 12 residues. The CDR3 DNA sequence: TGTGCCAGCAGCTTCGGGGTAGAGACCCAGTACTTC. It is translated as CASSFGVETQYF.